Listed here are 3 T cell receptor beta chains from one sample, sequenced in a study of blood T cell repertoires in COVID-19. Generated by immunoSEQ multiplex PCR, the TCRdb table keeps only in-frame clones and is missing some. Of about 210,000 clones listed, around 83% are singletons. The sequencing sample was made of peripheral blood. These receptors were obtained from a man aged 50 or older with active or convalescent COVID-19.

The rearrangement links TRBV4-1 to TRBJ1-5; D is possibly TRBD1 (5 bases). V lost 1 base, J lost 0 bases, and 7 bases lay in between. This CDR3 contains 15 residues. The germline V gene has CDR1 MGHRA and CDR2 YSYEKL. The CDR3, as DNA: TGCGCCAGCAGCCAAGTCAGGGTTAGCAATCAGCCCCAGCATTTT. Its translation is CASSQVRVSNQPQHF.

This clone has only one observation. The chain combines TRBV2 with TRBJ2-2, with 7 bases matching TRBD1. V dropped 4 bases and J dropped 6; count of bases not matched to a gene: 11. Germline V gives CDR1 SNHLY, CDR2 FYNNEI. The length of the CDR3 is 16 residues. The CDR3 here is CASSGGLGQKAGELFF. As DNA, the CDR3 is TGTGCCAGCAGTGGAGGATTGGGACAGAAGGCCGGGGAGCTGTTTTTT.

The V and J genes are TRBV19 and TRBJ2-7; the D gene is possibly TRBD1 (5 bases). V dropped 0 bases and J dropped 6 bases, with 12 bases sitting between them. The CDR3 runs 14 residues. Germline lookup yields CDR1 LNHDA and CDR2 SQIVND (reference sequence). CDR3 sequence reads: CASSIDLSGPEQYF. As DNA, the CDR3 is TGTGCCAGTAGTATAGATCTATCAGGGCCCGAGCAGTACTTC.